These 11 T cell receptor beta chains originate from one sample sequenced in a study of neurological immune-mediated disorders. Each CDR3 protein is one row after TCRdb ran MiXCR on the 5' RACE reads. Found here are roughly 16,000 distinct CDR3 sequences, roughly 9% of them singletons; the top ten hold roughly 45%. The sequenced sample was CD8+ T cells from blood. These receptors all come from a man aged 50 or older in good health.

This clonotype was observed many times. The CDR3 coding sequence is TGTGCCAGCAGCCAAGATGCGGGGCTAGCGGGACCCCAAGAGACCCAGTACTTC. Protein sequence: CASSQDAGLAGPQETQYF. The chain links TRBV4-2 to TRBJ2-5; 9 bases line up with TRBD2. V was pared by 0 bases and J by 1 base, with 9 bases of the junction left unmatched. The CDR3 is 18 amino acids. Germline loops: CDR1 LGHNA, CDR2 YNFKEQ.

The rearrangement joins TRBV20-1 to TRBJ2-7; 7 bases align to TRBD1. V was pared by 5 bases and J by 1 base, with 5 bases of the junction left unmatched. The germline gives CDR1 DFQATT, CDR2 SNEGSKA (reference sequence). The CDR3 length is 13 residues. CDR3 loop: CSARGDSSYEQYF. The CDR3 DNA reads as TGCAGTGCTCGAGGGGACAGTTCCTACGAGCAGTACTTC.

This clonotype was counted ten times or more. The chain recombines TRBV11-2 with TRBJ2-7; the D gene is possibly TRBD2 (6 bases). The CDR3 runs to 20 residues. The V gene's germline CDR1 is SGHAT and CDR2 FQNNGV. V lost 5 bases to trimming and J lost 2 bases, with 31 bases between them. The CDR3 sequence is CASSRVLGGSEAGNPYEQYF. The DNA for the CDR3 is TGTGCCAGCAGCCGCGTACTTGGGGGGTCGGAAGCGGGCAACCCCTACGAGCAGTACTTC.

This clonotype was observed many times. This chain joins TRBV11-3 and TRBJ2-1, with 9 nucleotides matching TRBD1. The CDR3 runs 15 residues. The germline CDR1 and CDR2 sequences are SGHNT and YENEEA. The trim removed 5 bases at V and 8 bases at J, leaving 10 bases unmatched. This CDR3 is CASSVSGQGRDEQFF. The CDR3 region has the DNA TGTGCCAGCAGCGTATCGGGACAGGGTCGGGATGAGCAGTTCTTC.

This clonotype appeared many times. V and J are TRBV7-6 and TRBJ2-2; 7 nucleotides align to TRBD2. The germline gives CDR1 SGHVS, CDR2 FNYEAQ. This CDR3 has 15 amino acids. The trim removed 6 bases at V and 0 bases at J, leaving 4 bases unmatched. This CDR3 is CASRDTSANTGELFF. CDR3 sequence (DNA): TGTGCCAGCAGAGATACTAGCGCGAACACCGGGGAGCTGTTTTTT.

This clonotype occurred many times. The genes are TRBV7-9 and TRBJ2-5; no definite D call. Germline V lookup: CDR1 SEHNR, CDR2 FQNEAQ (reference sequence). The V gene lost 5 bases and the J gene lost 3 bases, with 10 bases spanning the gap. This CDR3 region has 13 residues. Here the CDR3 reads CASSHSLKETQYF. The CDR3 nucleotides are TGTGCCAGCAGCCACTCTTTAAAAGAGACCCAGTACTTC. Full variable domain (remainder filled in from reference TRBV7-9 and TRBJ2-5): DTGVSQNPRHKITKRGQNVTFRCDPISEHNRLYWYRQTLGQGPEFLTYFQNEAQLEKSRLLSDRFSAERPKGSFSTLEIQRTEQGDSAMYLCASSHSLKETQYFGPGTRLLVL.

The sample holds many counts of this clonotype. This CDR3 reads CSISGDSSYEQYF. The CDR3 nucleotides read TGCAGTATATCCGGGGACAGCTCCTACGAGCAGTACTTC. The rearrangement links TRBV20-1 to TRBJ2-7; 7 bases map to TRBD1. The length of the CDR3 is 13 residues. With V trimmed by 8 bases and J by 0 bases, 7 bases remained unmatched. The germline V gene has CDR1 DFQATT and CDR2 SNEGSKA (reference sequence).

This clonotype was counted ten times or more. This chain connects TRBV11-2 to TRBJ2-3; 9 positions agree with TRBD2. CDR1 is SGHAT and CDR2 is FQNNGV in the germline V gene. This CDR3 has 15 amino acids. V lost 6 bases and J lost 4; bases outside the gene matches: 8. The CDR3 coding sequence is TGTGCCAGCAGTTCGATTAGCGGGAGCGCAGATACGCAGTATTTT. This sequence encodes CASSSISGSADTQYF.

This clonotype was counted at least ten times. The CDR3 here is CASSYLEDYNEQFF. The CDR3 DNA is TGTGCCAGCAGTTACCTGGAAGATTACAATGAGCAGTTCTTC. The gene calls are TRBV6-2 or TRBV6-3 and TRBJ2-1; no clear D. Germline V lookup: CDR1 MNHEY, CDR2 SVGEGT. V lost 2 bases and J 4 bases, leaving 9 bases between the germline ends. The CDR3 contains 14 residues.

In its sample, this clonotype was seen many times. The chain carries TRBV4-1 and TRBJ2-7; 10 bases agree with TRBD2. After removal of 3 bases from V and 5 bases from J, the junction contained 4 bases not matched to a gene. CDR1 and CDR2 from the germline V gene are MGHRA and YSYEKL. This CDR3 contains 14 residues. CDR3 amino acids: CASSHQAGGDEQYF. The DNA of the CDR3 is TGCGCCAGCAGCCATCAAGCGGGAGGGGACGAGCAGTACTTC.

Ten or more counts support this clonotype. This chain uses TRBV28 with TRBJ2-7; no firm D call. The CDR3 runs 15 residues. Germline CDR1 reads MDHEN; CDR2 reads SYDVKM. Trimming removed 3 bases from V and 0 bases from J, with 12 bases in between. The CDR3 DNA is TGTGCCAGCAGTTTCGCGACTCGTCTCTCCTACGAGCAGTACTTC. This gives the protein CASSFATRLSYEQYF.